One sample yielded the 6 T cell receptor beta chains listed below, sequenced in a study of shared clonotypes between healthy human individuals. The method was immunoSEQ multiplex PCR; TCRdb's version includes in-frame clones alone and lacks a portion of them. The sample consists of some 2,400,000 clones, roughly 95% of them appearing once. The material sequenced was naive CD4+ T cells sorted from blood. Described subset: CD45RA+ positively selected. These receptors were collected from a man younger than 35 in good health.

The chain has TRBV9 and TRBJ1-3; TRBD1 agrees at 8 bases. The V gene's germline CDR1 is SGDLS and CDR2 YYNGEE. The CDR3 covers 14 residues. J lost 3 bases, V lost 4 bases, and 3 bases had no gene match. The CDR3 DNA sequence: TGTGCCAGCAGCCTCGGACAGGGTGGAAACACCATATATTTT. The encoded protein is CASSLGQGGNTIYF.

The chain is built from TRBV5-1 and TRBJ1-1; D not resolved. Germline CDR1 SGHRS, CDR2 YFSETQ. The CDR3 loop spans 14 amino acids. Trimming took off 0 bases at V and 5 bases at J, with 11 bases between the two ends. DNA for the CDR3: TGCGCCAGCAGCTTGGCTCCCGTGGGGACTGAAGCTTTCTTT. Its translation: CASSLAPVGTEAFF.

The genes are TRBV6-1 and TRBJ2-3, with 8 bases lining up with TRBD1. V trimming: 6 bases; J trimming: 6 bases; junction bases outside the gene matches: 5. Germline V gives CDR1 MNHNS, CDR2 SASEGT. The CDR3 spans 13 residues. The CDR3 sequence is CASSSQGADTQYF. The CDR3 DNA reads TGTGCCAGCAGCAGCCAGGGGGCGGATACGCAGTATTTT.

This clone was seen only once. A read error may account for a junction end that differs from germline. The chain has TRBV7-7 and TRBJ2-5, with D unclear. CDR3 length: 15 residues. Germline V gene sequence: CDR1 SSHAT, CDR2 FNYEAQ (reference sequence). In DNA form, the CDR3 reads TGTGCTAGCAGCCCGAAAGCCTGGTACCAAGAGACCCAGTACTTC. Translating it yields CASSPKAWYQETQYF.

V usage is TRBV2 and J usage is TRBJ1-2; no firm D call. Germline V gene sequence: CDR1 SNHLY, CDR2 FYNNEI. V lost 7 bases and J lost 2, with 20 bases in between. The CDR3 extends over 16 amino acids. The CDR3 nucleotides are TGTGCCAGCACACCTCTAGAAGGGTTTTCCAACTATGGCTACACCTTC. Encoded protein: CASTPLEGFSNYGYTF.

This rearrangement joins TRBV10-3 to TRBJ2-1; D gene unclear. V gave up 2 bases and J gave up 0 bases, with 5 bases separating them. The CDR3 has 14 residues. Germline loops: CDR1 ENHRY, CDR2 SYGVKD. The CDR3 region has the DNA TGTGCCATCAGTGAGGCCTCCTCCTACAATGAGCAGTTCTTC. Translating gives CAISEASSYNEQFF.